This T cell receptor (beta chain) appears in the sequencing data of a study of beta chain features in type 1 diabetes. Findings and limits, study-wide: It was possible that PCR favored shorter templates, equally so in patients and controls. There was a moderate but significant shortening of TCRB CDR3s in all four CD4+ subsets of Type 1 diabetes patients.

Worth noting for this clone: The antigen is not known.

All of the isolated RNA was reverse transcribed, so expressed TCRB transcripts were sequenced. The repertoire was sequenced with immunoSEQ multiplex PCR; TCRdb's copy has only in-frame clones and lacks some. The table lists approximately 360,000 clones, approximately 12% of them singletons, with 0.0095% to 0.013% in the top ten. Sequencing was performed on naive CD4+ T cells from blood. This sequence was found in a woman younger than 30 with type 1 diabetes.

CDR3 protein: CASSPFRDIGTQYF. DNA for the CDR3: TGTGCCAGCAGCCCCTTCCGGGACATTGGTACGCAGTATTTT. The genes are TRBV11-2 and TRBJ2-3, with D maybe TRBD1 (6 bases). CDR3 length equals 14 residues. Germline-derived CDR1 and CDR2 are SGHAT and FQNNGV. The germline V and J ends were trimmed by 5 bases and 8 bases, with 17 bases remaining between them.